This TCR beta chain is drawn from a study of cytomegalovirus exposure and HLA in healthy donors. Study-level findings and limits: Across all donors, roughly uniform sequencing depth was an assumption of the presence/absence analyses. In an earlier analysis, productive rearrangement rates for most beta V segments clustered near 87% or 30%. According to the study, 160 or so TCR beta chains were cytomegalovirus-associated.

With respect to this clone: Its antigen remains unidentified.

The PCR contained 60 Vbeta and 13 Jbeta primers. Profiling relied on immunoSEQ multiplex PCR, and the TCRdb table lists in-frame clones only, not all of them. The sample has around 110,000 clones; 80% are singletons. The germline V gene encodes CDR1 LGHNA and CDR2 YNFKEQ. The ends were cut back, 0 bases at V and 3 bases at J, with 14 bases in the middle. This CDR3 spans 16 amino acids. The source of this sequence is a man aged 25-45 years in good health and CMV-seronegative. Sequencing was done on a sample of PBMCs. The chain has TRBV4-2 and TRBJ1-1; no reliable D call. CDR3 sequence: CASSQDWWNRDTEAFF. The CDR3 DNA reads TGTGCCAGCAGCCAAGATTGGTGGAACCGGGACACTGAAGCTTTCTTT.